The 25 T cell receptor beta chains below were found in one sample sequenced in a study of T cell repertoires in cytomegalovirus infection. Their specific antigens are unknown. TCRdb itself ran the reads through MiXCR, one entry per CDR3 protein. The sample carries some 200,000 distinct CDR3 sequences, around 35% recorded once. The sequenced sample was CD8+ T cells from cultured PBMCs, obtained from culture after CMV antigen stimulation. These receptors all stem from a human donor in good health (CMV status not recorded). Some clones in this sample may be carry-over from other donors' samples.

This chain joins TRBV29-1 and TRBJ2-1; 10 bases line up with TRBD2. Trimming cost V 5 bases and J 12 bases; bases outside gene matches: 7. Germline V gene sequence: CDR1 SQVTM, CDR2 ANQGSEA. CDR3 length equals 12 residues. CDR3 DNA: TGCAGCGTTCCAGCGGGAGGGGAGGGGCAGTTCTTC. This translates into CSVPAGGEGQFF.

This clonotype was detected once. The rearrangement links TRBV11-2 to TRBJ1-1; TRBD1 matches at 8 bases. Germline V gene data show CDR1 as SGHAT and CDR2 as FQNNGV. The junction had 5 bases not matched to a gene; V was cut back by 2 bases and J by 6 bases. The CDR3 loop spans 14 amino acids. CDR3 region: CASSLMRQGPEAFF. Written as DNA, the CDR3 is TGTGCCAGCAGCTTAATGAGACAGGGGCCTGAAGCTTTCTTT.

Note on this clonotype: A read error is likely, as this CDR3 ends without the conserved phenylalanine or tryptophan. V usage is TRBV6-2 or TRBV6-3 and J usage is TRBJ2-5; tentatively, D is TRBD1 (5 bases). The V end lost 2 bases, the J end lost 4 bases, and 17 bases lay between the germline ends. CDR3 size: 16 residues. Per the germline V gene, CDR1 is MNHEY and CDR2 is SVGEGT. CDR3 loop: CASSYAKSGWGETQYS. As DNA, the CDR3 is TGTGCCAGCAGTTACGCTAAATCAGGGTGGGGAGAGACCCAGTACTCC.

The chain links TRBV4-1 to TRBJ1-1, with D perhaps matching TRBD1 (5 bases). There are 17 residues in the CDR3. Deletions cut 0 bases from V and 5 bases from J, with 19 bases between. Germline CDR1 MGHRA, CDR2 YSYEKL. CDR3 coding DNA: TGCGCCAGCAGCCAAGATCAGTTCGCGGGGCAAGAGACTGAAGCTTTCTTT. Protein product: CASSQDQFAGQETEAFF.

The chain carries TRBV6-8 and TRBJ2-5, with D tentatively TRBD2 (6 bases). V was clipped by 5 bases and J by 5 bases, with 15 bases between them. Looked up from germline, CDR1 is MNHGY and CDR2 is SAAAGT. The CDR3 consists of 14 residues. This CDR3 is CASSPSGEAETQYF. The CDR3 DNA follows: TGTGCCAGCAGTCCCTCGGGGGAGGCTGAGACCCAGTACTTC.

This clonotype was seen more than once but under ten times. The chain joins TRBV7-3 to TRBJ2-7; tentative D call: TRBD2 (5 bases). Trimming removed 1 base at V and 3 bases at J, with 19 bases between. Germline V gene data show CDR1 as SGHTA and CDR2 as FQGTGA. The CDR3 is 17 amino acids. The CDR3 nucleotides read TGTGCCAGCAGCTTAATTGGCCCCCGGGATTCTGACTACGAGCAGTACTTC. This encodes CASSLIGPRDSDYEQYF.

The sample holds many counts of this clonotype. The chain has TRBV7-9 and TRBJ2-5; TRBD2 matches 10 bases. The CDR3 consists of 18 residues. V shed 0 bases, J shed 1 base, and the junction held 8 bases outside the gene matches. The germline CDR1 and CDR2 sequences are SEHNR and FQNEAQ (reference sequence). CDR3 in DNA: TGTGCCAGCAGCTTAGCAGGTGCTAGCGGGAGAGGCCAAGAGACCCAGTACTTC. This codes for CASSLAGASGRGQETQYF.

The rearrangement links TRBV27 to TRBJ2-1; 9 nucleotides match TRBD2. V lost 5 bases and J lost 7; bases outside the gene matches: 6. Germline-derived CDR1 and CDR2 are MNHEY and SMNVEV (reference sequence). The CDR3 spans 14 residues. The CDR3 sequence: CASSPAGGPNEQFF. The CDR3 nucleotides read TGTGCCAGCAGTCCGGCGGGGGGGCCTAATGAGCAGTTCTTC.

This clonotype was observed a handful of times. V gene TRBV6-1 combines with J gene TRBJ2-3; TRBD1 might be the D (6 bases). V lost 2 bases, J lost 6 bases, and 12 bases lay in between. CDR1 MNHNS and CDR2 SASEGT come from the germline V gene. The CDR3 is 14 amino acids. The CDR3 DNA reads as TGTGCCAGCAGTGAACTGACAGGTGGGGATACGCAGTATTTT. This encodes CASSELTGGDTQYF.

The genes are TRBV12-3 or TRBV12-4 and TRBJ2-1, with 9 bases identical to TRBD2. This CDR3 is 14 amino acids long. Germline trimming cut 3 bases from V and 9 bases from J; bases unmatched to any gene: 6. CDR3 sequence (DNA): TGTGCCAGCAGTTTCTTTGCGGGGGGGGTTGAGCAGTTCTTC. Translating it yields CASSFFAGGVEQFF.

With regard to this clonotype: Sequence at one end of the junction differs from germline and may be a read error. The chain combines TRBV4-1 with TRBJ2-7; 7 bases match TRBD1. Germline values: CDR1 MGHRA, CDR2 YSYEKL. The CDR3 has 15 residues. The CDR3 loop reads CASSSRTGMTYEQCF. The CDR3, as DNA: TGCGCCAGCAGCTCTCGGACAGGAATGACCTACGAGCAGTGCTTC.

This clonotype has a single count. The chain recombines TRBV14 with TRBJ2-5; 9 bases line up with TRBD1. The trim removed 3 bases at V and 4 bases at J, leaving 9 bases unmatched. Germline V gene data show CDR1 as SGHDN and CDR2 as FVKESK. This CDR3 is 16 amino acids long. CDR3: CASSHPGQGPGETQYF. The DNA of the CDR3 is TGTGCCAGCAGCCATCCGGGACAGGGACCCGGAGAGACCCAGTACTTC.

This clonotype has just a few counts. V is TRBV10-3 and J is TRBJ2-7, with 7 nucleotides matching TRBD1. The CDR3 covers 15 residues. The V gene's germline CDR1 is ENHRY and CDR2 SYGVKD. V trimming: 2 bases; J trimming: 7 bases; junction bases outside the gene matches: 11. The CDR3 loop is CAISEPADRVREQYF. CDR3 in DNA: TGTGCCATCAGTGAGCCAGCCGACAGGGTGAGGGAGCAGTACTTC.

CDR3 nucleotides: TGTGCCAGCAGTGACTACTCCGGGGGGGCAACAGATACGCAGTATTTT. It is translated as CASSDYSGGATDTQYF. The chain employs TRBV25-1 and TRBJ2-3; 8 positions agree with TRBD2. V gave up 3 bases and J gave up 3 bases; unmatched junction bases: 8. From germline, CDR1 is MGHDK and CDR2 SYGVNS. CDR3 size: 16 residues.

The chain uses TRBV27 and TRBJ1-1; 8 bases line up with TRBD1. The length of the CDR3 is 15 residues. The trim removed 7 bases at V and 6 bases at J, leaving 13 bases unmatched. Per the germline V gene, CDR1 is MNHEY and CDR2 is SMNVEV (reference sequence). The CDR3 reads CASITFQGAAAEAFF. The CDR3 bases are TGTGCCAGCATCACATTTCAGGGGGCCGCGGCTGAAGCTTTCTTT.

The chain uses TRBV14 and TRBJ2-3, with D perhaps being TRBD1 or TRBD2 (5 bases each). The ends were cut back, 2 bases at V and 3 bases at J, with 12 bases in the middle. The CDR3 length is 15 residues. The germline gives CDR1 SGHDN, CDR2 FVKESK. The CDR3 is CASSQWDRGTDTQYF. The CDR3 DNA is TGTGCCAGCAGCCAATGGGACCGTGGGACAGATACGCAGTATTTT.

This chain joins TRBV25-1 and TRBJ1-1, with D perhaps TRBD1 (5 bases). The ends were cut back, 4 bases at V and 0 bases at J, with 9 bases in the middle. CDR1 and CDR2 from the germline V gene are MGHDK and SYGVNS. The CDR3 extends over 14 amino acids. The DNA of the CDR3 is TGTGCCAGCAGTGTGGGACGGCTGAACACTGAAGCTTTCTTT. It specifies CASSVGRLNTEAFF.

The CDR3: CASSLGHIEAFF. In DNA, the CDR3 is TGTGCCAGCAGCCTGGGACACATTGAAGCTTTCTTT. The chain couples TRBV14 to TRBJ1-1; tentatively, D is TRBD1 (6 bases). The germline V gene has CDR1 SGHDN and CDR2 FVKESK. V was pared by 4 bases and J by 7 bases, with 10 bases between. The CDR3 runs 12 residues.

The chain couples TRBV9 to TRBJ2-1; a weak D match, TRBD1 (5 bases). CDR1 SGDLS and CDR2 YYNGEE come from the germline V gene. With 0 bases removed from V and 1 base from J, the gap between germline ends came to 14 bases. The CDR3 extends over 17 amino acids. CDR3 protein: CASSVEPQGVSYNEQFF. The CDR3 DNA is TGTGCCAGCAGCGTAGAACCCCAAGGGGTGTCCTACAATGAGCAGTTCTTC.

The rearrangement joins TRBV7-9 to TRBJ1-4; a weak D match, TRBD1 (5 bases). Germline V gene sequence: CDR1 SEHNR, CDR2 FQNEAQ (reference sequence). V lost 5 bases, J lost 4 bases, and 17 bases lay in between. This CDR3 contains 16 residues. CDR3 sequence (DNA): TGTGCCAGCAGCCCCGCCCGACAGTCGGATAATGAAAAACTGTTTTTT. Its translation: CASSPARQSDNEKLFF.

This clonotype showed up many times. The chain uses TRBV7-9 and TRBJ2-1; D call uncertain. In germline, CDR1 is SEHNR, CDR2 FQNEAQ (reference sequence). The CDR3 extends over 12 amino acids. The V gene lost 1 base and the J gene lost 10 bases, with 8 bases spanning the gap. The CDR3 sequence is CASSLVGAEQFF. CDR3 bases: TGTGCCAGCAGCTTAGTTGGAGCGGAGCAGTTCTTC.

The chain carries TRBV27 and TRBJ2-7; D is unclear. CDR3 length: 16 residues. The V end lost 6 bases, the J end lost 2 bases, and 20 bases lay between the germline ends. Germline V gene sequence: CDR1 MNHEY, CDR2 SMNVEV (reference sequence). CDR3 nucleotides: TGTGCCAGCAGACCTTTGATAGGCTTGAGTACCTACGAGCAGTACTTC. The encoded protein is CASRPLIGLSTYEQYF.

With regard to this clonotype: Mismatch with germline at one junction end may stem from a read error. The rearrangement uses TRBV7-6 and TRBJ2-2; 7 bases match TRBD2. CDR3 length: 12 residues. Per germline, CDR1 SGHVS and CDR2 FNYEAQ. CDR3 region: CASSTGGGERFF. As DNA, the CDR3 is TGTGCCAGCAGCACCGGGGGAGGGGAGCGGTTTTTT.

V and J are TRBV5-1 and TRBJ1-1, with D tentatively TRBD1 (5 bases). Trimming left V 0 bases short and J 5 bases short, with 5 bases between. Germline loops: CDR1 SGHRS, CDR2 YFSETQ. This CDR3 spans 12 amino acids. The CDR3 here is CASSLGQTEAFF. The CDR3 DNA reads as TGCGCCAGCAGCTTGGGACAGACTGAAGCTTTCTTT. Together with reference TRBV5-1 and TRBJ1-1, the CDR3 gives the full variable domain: KAGVTQTPRYLIKTRGQQVTLSCSPISGHRSVSWYQQTPGQGLQFLFEYFSETQRNKGNFPGRFSGRQFSNSRSEMNVSTLELGDSALYLCASSLGQTEAFFGQGTRLTVV.

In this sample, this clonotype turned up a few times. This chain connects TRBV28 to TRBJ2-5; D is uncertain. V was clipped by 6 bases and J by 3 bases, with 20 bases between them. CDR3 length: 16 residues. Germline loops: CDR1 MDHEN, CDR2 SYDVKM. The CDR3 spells CASSLTPVAAEETQYF. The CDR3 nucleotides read TGTGCCAGCAGCCTCACTCCCGTTGCGGCGGAAGAGACCCAGTACTTC.